This T cell receptor (beta chain) was identified in a study of blood T cell repertoires in COVID-19. Study-level background: PBMCs, B-cell-depleted T cells, or T cells were the source of the cDNA or gDNA that made up the material.

The CDR3 covers 17 residues. Losses at the gene ends were 4 bases for V and 0 bases for J; bases not matched to a gene: 8. Germline-derived CDR1 and CDR2 are SGHRS and YFSETQ. Study processing details: Estimates of nucleated cell counts were drawn from the amplification of reference gene primers. The repertoire was sequenced with immunoSEQ multiplex PCR; TCRdb's copy has only in-frame clones and lacks some. V, J and clone size derive from that table, while D and trimming were established from the DNA sequence. This table holds 95,000 or so clones, approximately 87% found once. The sequence came from a human donor in a cohort sampled during active COVID-19. This chain joins TRBV5-1 and TRBJ2-4, with 9 bases that match TRBD1. Input material: peripheral blood. The CDR3 loop is CASSGGQGNIAKNIQYF. For the CDR3, the DNA is TGCGCCAGCAGCGGAGGACAGGGGAACATAGCCAAAAACATTCAGTACTTC.